This TCR beta chain was identified during a study of blood T cell repertoires in COVID-19. Study-wide context: The samples span acute and convalescent COVID-19 from the United States, Italy and Spain. T cells, B-cell-depleted T cells, or PBMCs provided the cDNA or gDNA that served as material.

CDR1 and CDR2 from the germline V gene are SGHVS and FQNEAQ. This CDR3 is 14 amino acids long. The V gene end was trimmed by 1 base and the J gene end by 10 bases; junction bases not matched to a gene: 2. In the original workflow: Estimation of nucleated cell counts was performed using reference gene primer amplification. Repertoires were generated with immunoSEQ multiplex PCR, while TCRdb's copy carries only in-frame clones and drops some. For V, J and clone size, that table is used; D and trimming come from the DNA. Here the sample spans over 120,000 clones, around 78% being singletons. This clonotype was obtained from a woman aged 55-69 years with acute or convalescent COVID-19. Sequencing was done on a sample of peripheral blood. The rearrangement uses TRBV7-8 and TRBJ1-6; 9 nucleotides agree with TRBD1. The CDR3 loop reads CASSLGDRVSPLHF. The CDR3 DNA reads as TGTGCCAGCAGCTTAGGGGACAGGGTATCACCCCTCCACTTT. Drawing the rest from reference TRBV7-8 and TRBJ1-6, the complete variable domain is GAGVSQSPRYKVAKRGQDVALRCDPISGHVSLFWYQQALGQGPEFLTYFQNEAQLDKSGLPSDRFFAERPEGSVSTLKIQRTQQEDSAVYLCASSLGDRVSPLHFGNGTRLTVT.